Listed below are T cell receptor beta chains from one sample, sequenced in a study of T-cell memory formation after mild COVID-19. TCRdb re-derived calls from the 5' RACE reads in MiXCR, one entry per CDR3 protein. The sample shows about 410,000 distinct CDR3 sequences, less than 25% of them seen only once. The sample taken for sequencing was PBMCs or a T cell subset sorted from them (not recorded which). These receptors all stem from an adult woman who had mild COVID-19 (a few samples of this study predate the infection). Cell type and time point are not known. CDR3s include the opening cysteine and the closing phenylalanine or tryptophan. The order of the fields is V gene, CDR3 protein.

TRBV4-3 CASSQYGGLADNEQFF
TRBV4-1 CASSQDVRVETQYF
TRBV5-1 CASSLVWGGQETQYF
TRBV7-3 CASSSGTGFYNEQFF
TRBV5-6 CASSLGVGNQPQHF
TRBV30 CAWSGKDRVLTYEQYF
TRBV6-2/TRBV6-3 CASSYSRQFEQYF
TRBV24-1 CATSDFAGRSDTQYF
TRBV6-2/TRBV6-3 CASRPRDPWSYEQYF
TRBV5-8 CASSPSVAQYF